Each of the 32 T cell receptor beta chains below was sequenced from the same sample in a study of beta chain features in type 1 diabetes. TCRB transcripts that were expressed got sequenced, as all of the isolated RNA had been reverse transcribed. This table comes from immunoSEQ multiplex PCR, and its TCRdb copy is limited to in-frame clones, with some not included. This sample has over 65,000 clones; around 32% occur once, and the top ten carry 0.35% to 0.45%. Sample: stem cell memory CD4+ T cells from blood. These receptors originate from a woman younger than 30 in good health.

This clone has only a few counts. This chain links TRBV30 with TRBJ1-1; 9 positions match TRBD1. The CDR3 sequence is 14 residues long. The V and J ends lost 5 bases and 4 bases, in that order; junction bases with no gene match: 8. Germline CDR1 is GTSNPN and CDR2 is SVGIG (reference sequence). CDR3 bases: TGTGCCTGGCACGAGACAGGGGGGAGCACTGAAGCTTTCTTT. Protein sequence: CAWHETGGSTEAFF.

The V and J genes are TRBV4-2 and TRBJ1-5; D unresolved. The CDR3 has 15 residues. Germline V CDR1 and CDR2: LGHNA, YNFKEQ. Trimming pared 0 bases from V and 6 bases from J, leaving 12 bases between. The CDR3: CASSQDGGRSQPQHF. In DNA form, the CDR3 reads TGTGCCAGCAGCCAAGACGGAGGTAGGAGTCAGCCCCAGCATTTT.

The chain carries TRBV15 and TRBJ2-1; a possible D gene is TRBD1 (6 bases). Germline V gives CDR1 LNHNV, CDR2 YYDKDF (reference sequence). The V and J ends lost 0 bases and 2 bases respectively, with 11 bases between them. The CDR3 consists of 16 residues. Here the CDR3 reads CATSRDRGRPYNEQFF. For the CDR3, the DNA is TGTGCCACCAGCAGAGACAGGGGTCGGCCCTACAATGAGCAGTTCTTC.

This clone showed up just a few times. J is TRBJ2-3 and V is TRBV11-2; D is possibly TRBD1 (5 bases). The CDR3 is 15 residues long. Germline V lookup: CDR1 SGHAT, CDR2 FQNNGV. V was clipped by 2 bases and J by 5 bases, with 14 bases between them. The CDR3 bases are TGTGCCAGCAGCTTAAATGTCAGGGCCGGAGATACGCAGTATTTT. Residues: CASSLNVRAGDTQYF.

This clone turned up a few times. The V and J genes are TRBV7-2 and TRBJ2-1; D ambiguous. CDR1 is SGHTA, CDR2 FQGNSA, per germline. The V end was cut by 3 bases, the J end by 7 bases, with 10 bases between. This CDR3 contains 13 residues. The CDR3 protein is CASSFGELNEQFF. The CDR3 DNA reads TGTGCCAGCAGCTTCGGAGAACTGAATGAGCAGTTCTTC.

The chain combines TRBV5-1 with TRBJ1-1; D ambiguous. The germline CDR1 and CDR2 sequences are SGHRS and YFSETQ. The CDR3 runs 16 residues. Trimming cost V 4 bases and J 3 bases, with 19 bases left between them. The CDR3 protein is CASSPGRITLDTEAFF. CDR3 sequence (DNA): TGCGCCAGCAGCCCGGGTCGAATTACCTTGGACACTGAAGCTTTCTTT. Full variable domain (rest looked up from reference TRBV5-1 and TRBJ1-1): KAGVTQTPRYLIKTRGQQVTLSCSPISGHRSVSWYQQTPGQGLQFLFEYFSETQRNKGNFPGRFSGRQFSNSRSEMNVSTLELGDSALYLCASSPGRITLDTEAFFGQGTRLTVV.

The chain links TRBV5-6 to TRBJ2-5; D may be TRBD2 (6 bases). This CDR3 contains 18 residues. Germline V CDR1 and CDR2: SGHDT, YYEEEE. The V end lost 1 base, the J end lost 0 bases, and 19 bases lay between the germline ends. The CDR3 coding sequence is TGTGCCAGCAGCTTGTTGACAGCGGGTACTTTGTACCAAGAGACCCAGTACTTC. Its protein is CASSLLTAGTLYQETQYF. The entire variable domain, with the rest obtained from reference TRBV5-6 and TRBJ2-5, is as follows: DAGVTQSPTHLIKTRGQQVTLRCSPKSGHDTVSWYQQALGQGPQFIFQYYEEEERQRGNFPDRFSGHQFPNYSSELNVNALLLGDSALYLCASSLLTAGTLYQETQYFGPGTRLLVL.

The gene calls are TRBV5-1 and TRBJ1-5; 11 bases line up with TRBD1. CDR1 and CDR2 (germline): SGHRS, YFSETQ. V lost 4 bases, J lost 2 bases, and 8 bases stayed unmatched. The CDR3 covers 17 residues. The CDR3 loop is CASSPGQGAIGNQPQHF. The CDR3 DNA reads TGCGCCAGCAGCCCAGGACAGGGGGCCATAGGCAATCAGCCCCAGCATTTT.

The chain joins TRBV6-5 to TRBJ2-6; D is uncertain. Germline V CDR1 and CDR2: MNHEY, SVGAGI. The CDR3 length is 16 residues. The ends were cut back, 4 bases at V and 0 bases at J, with 10 bases in the middle. The CDR3 sequence is CASSSPTGSGANVLTF. The CDR3 DNA sequence: TGTGCCAGCAGTTCCCCGACGGGCTCTGGGGCCAACGTCCTGACTTTC.

This chain connects TRBV6-5 to TRBJ2-7; the D gene is possibly TRBD1 (6 bases). CDR3 length: 15 amino acids. Germline CDR1 and CDR2: MNHEY and SVGAGI. Deletions cut 0 bases from V and 5 bases from J, with 14 bases between. The CDR3 DNA sequence: TGTGCCAGCAGTTACTCCTCCGGGACAACCGACGAGCAGTACTTC. The encoded protein is CASSYSSGTTDEQYF.

The V and J genes are TRBV7-2 and TRBJ2-5, with TRBD2 identical over 11 bases. Germline V gene sequence: CDR1 SGHTA, CDR2 FQGNSA. Germline trimming cut 5 bases from V and 4 bases from J; bases unmatched to any gene: 9. This CDR3 spans 16 amino acids. For the CDR3, the DNA is TGTGCCAGCAGCCCTATTAGCGGGGGGGCCGTAGAGACCCAGTACTTC. Protein product: CASSPISGGAVETQYF.

The genes are TRBV11-3 and TRBJ1-2; a weak D match, TRBD1 (5 bases). Trimming took off 4 bases at V and 8 bases at J, with 14 bases between the two ends. The CDR3 is 13 amino acids. Germline CDR1 SGHNT, CDR2 YENEEA. The CDR3 sequence: CASSSGLISGYTF. CDR3 coding DNA: TGTGCCAGCAGCTCGGGACTTATATCAGGCTACACCTTC.

The chain couples TRBV6-6 to TRBJ1-4; D might be TRBD1 (6 bases). The CDR3 consists of 13 residues. CDR1 and CDR2 from the germline V gene are MNHNY and SVGAGI (reference sequence). The V end lost 5 bases, the J end lost 7 bases, and 11 bases lay between the germline ends. The CDR3 loop reads CASSDKGGEKLFF. CDR3 bases: TGTGCCAGCAGTGACAAAGGGGGTGAAAAACTGTTTTTT.

In regard to this clone: One junction end disagrees with the germline gene, perhaps due to a read error. The rearrangement uses TRBV30 and TRBJ1-1; perhaps TRBD1 as D (5 bases). This CDR3 contains 13 residues. The V gene's germline CDR1 is GTSNPN and CDR2 SVGIG (reference sequence). The CDR3 DNA sequence: TGTGCCTGGAGTGTAGCCTTTTCAGGGTTTCAGACGTTT. This sequence encodes CAWSVAFSGFQTF.

V gene TRBV7-2 combines with J gene TRBJ2-5; 9 nucleotides match TRBD2. The CDR3 is 16 amino acids. With V trimmed by 6 bases and J by 4 bases, 12 bases remained unmatched. The V gene's germline CDR1 is SGHTA and CDR2 FQGNSA. The CDR3 DNA sequence: TGTGCCAGCAGGCTAGGACTAGCGAGGATGAGAGAGACCCAGTACTTC. Residues: CASRLGLARMRETQYF.

This clone was observed once. For the CDR3, the DNA is TGTGCCAGCAGCGGACCCCTAGCGTTTGGAACCAAAAACATTCAGTACTTC. Translated: CASSGPLAFGTKNIQYF. The J gene is TRBJ2-4, the V gene TRBV2, with D possibly being TRBD2 (6 bases). Germline V lookup: CDR1 SNHLY, CDR2 FYNNEI. V lost 6 bases and J lost 2, with 20 bases in between. CDR3 length: 17 amino acids.

A few counts support this clone. The chain uses TRBV7-9 and TRBJ2-2; a possible D gene is TRBD1 (5 bases). CDR1 is SEHNR, CDR2 FQNEAQ, per germline (reference sequence). This CDR3 has 16 residues. Deletions cut 2 bases from V and 1 base from J, with 11 bases between. The CDR3 spells CASSLSLGLNTGELFF. In nucleotides, the CDR3 is TGTGCCAGCAGCTTATCGCTGGGGCTGAACACCGGGGAGCTGTTTTTT.

This clone was detected a few times. The V gene is TRBV5-1, the J gene TRBJ2-1; 11 nucleotides line up with TRBD2. Germline-derived CDR1 and CDR2 are SGHRS and YFSETQ. Trimming removed 0 bases from V and 9 bases from J; junction bases left unmatched: 14. CDR3 length: 18 amino acids. This chain's CDR3 is CASSLEYLAGGHRSEQFF. CDR3 nucleotides: TGCGCCAGCAGCTTGGAATATCTAGCGGGAGGTCACCGGAGTGAGCAGTTCTTC.

V and J are TRBV7-8 and TRBJ2-3, with TRBD1 identical over 7 bases. Germline V gene data show CDR1 as SGHVS and CDR2 as FQNEAQ. V was pared by 5 bases and J by 5 bases, with 7 bases of the junction left unmatched. This CDR3 has 14 amino acids. The CDR3 region is CASSLTGAQDTQYF. The CDR3 region has the DNA TGTGCCAGCAGCCTCACAGGGGCGCAAGATACGCAGTATTTT. The whole variable domain, remainder taken from reference TRBV7-8 and TRBJ2-3, is GAGVSQSPRYKVAKRGQDVALRCDPISGHVSLFWYQQALGQGPEFLTYFQNEAQLDKSGLPSDRFFAERPEGSVSTLKIQRTQQEDSAVYLCASSLTGAQDTQYFGPGTRLTVL.

The rearrangement links TRBV5-1 to TRBJ1-1; D gene ambiguous. The CDR3 is 14 amino acids. Germline CDR1 SGHRS, CDR2 YFSETQ. The V gene lost 0 bases and the J gene lost 1 base, with 7 bases spanning the gap. This CDR3 reads CASSLVTQNTEAFF. Here the CDR3 DNA reads TGCGCCAGCAGCTTGGTAACTCAGAACACTGAAGCTTTCTTT.

The rearrangement uses TRBV7-3 and TRBJ1-1; TRBD1 is a possible D gene (6 bases). The V gene's germline CDR1 is SGHTA and CDR2 FQGTGA. V lost 9 bases and J lost 1, with 21 bases in between. CDR3 length: 16 residues. In nucleotides, the CDR3 is TGTGCCAGGACTCTAGGGGGTAGGGGGAAGAACACTGAAGCTTTCTTT. This codes for CARTLGGRGKNTEAFF.

The rearrangement uses TRBV5-6 and TRBJ2-5, with 10 nucleotides matching TRBD2. The germline V gene encodes CDR1 SGHDT and CDR2 YYEEEE. This CDR3 has 15 amino acids. The V and J ends lost 2 bases and 1 base, in that order; junction bases with no gene match: 2. CDR3 nucleotide sequence: TGTGCCAGCAGCTTAGTAGCGGGGGGCCAAGAGACCCAGTACTTC. Protein product: CASSLVAGGQETQYF. Full variable domain (rest looked up from reference TRBV5-6 and TRBJ2-5): DAGVTQSPTHLIKTRGQQVTLRCSPKSGHDTVSWYQQALGQGPQFIFQYYEEEERQRGNFPDRFSGHQFPNYSSELNVNALLLGDSALYLCASSLVAGGQETQYFGPGTRLLVL.

The CDR3 bases are TGTGCCAGCAGTCCGGGACTAGCGGGTTCTCATGAGCAGTTCTTC. It specifies CASSPGLAGSHEQFF. The rearrangement uses TRBV2 and TRBJ2-1; 12 bases line up with TRBD2. The V gene end was trimmed by 5 bases and the J gene end by 8 bases; junction bases not matched to a gene: 7. This CDR3 region has 15 residues. CDR1 and CDR2 (germline): SNHLY, FYNNEI.

This rearrangement joins TRBV5-1 to TRBJ2-3, with TRBD1 matching 9 bases. There are 21 residues in the CDR3. Germline assignment: CDR1 SGHRS and CDR2 YFSETQ. V lost 1 base to trimming and J lost 6 bases; unmatched junction nucleotides: 24. The CDR3 sequence: CASSLSTSTTTGTGPWDTQYF. The CDR3 DNA reads as TGCGCCAGCAGCTTGAGCACCAGTACCACAACCGGGACAGGGCCGTGGGATACGCAGTATTTT.

V gene TRBV5-1 combines with J gene TRBJ2-6; D perhaps matches TRBD2 (6 bases). Germline V gene sequence: CDR1 SGHRS, CDR2 YFSETQ. The CDR3 spans 15 residues. The V gene lost 4 bases and the J gene lost 4 bases, with 12 bases spanning the gap. The CDR3 region is CASSTGVSGANVLTF. CDR3 nucleotide sequence: TGCGCCAGCAGCACGGGGGTGTCGGGGGCCAACGTCCTGACTTTC. The entire variable domain, with the rest obtained from reference TRBV5-1 and TRBJ2-6, is as follows: KAGVTQTPRYLIKTRGQQVTLSCSPISGHRSVSWYQQTPGQGLQFLFEYFSETQRNKGNFPGRFSGRQFSNSRSEMNVSTLELGDSALYLCASSTGVSGANVLTFGAGSRLTVL.

V is TRBV5-5 and J is TRBJ2-3; 9 bases map to TRBD1. Germline CDR1 is SGHKS and CDR2 is YYEKEE (reference sequence). Trimming took 0 bases from V and 4 from J; bases not matched to a gene: 6. This CDR3 has 16 amino acids. The CDR3 sequence: CASSLVQGARPDTQYF. The DNA for the CDR3 is TGTGCCAGCAGCTTGGTACAGGGGGCGCGACCAGATACGCAGTATTTT.

This clone turned up a few times. V usage is TRBV11-2 and J usage is TRBJ2-5, with TRBD2 as a possible D gene (6 bases). The CDR3 covers 15 residues. CDR1 is SGHAT and CDR2 is FQNNGV in the germline V gene. The V and J ends lost 1 base and 4 bases respectively, with 13 bases between them. CDR3 nucleotides: TGTGCCAGCAGCTTAGGGCCGGGGGATGGAGAGACCCAGTACTTC. It specifies CASSLGPGDGETQYF. The variable domain in full, completed from reference TRBV11-2 and TRBJ2-5, reads EAGVAQSPRYKIIEKRQSVAFWCNPISGHATLYWYQQILGQGPKLLIQFQNNGVVDDSQLPKDRFSAERLKGVDSTLKIQPAKLEDSAVYLCASSLGPGDGETQYFGPGTRLLVL.

The CDR3 sequence is CASSPSGRVSTDTQYF. CDR3 in DNA: TGTGCCAGCAGCCCGAGCGGGAGGGTTAGCACAGATACGCAGTATTTT. V and J are TRBV5-4 and TRBJ2-3; 10 positions match TRBD2. CDR1 is SGHNT, CDR2 YYREEE, per germline (reference sequence). Trimming removed 4 bases from V and 0 bases from J; junction bases left unmatched: 5. The length of the CDR3 is 16 residues.

The V and J genes are TRBV6-1 and TRBJ1-5, with 9 bases identical to TRBD1. The CDR3 has 15 residues. The V and J ends lost 6 bases and 6 bases, in that order; junction bases with no gene match: 9. Germline CDR1 MNHNS, CDR2 SASEGT. CDR3 in DNA: TGTGCCAGCAGAGAGAGACAGGGGGTGGTTCAGCCCCAGCATTTT. As protein: CASRERQGVVQPQHF.

This clone was seen only a few times. The chain links TRBV11-3 to TRBJ2-7, with D possibly TRBD2 on 6 matching bases. The CDR3 contains 12 residues. V lost 4 bases, J lost 4 bases, and 8 bases lay in between. CDR1 and CDR2 from the germline V gene are SGHNT and YENEEA. CDR3 sequence (DNA): TGTGCCAGCAGCTCGGGGGAGTACGAGCAGTACTTC. Its translation is CASSSGEYEQYF.

This clone has more than one count but fewer than ten. The chain joins TRBV30 to TRBJ2-2; D might be TRBD1 (6 bases). Trimming cost V 4 bases and J 3 bases, with 15 bases left between them. The CDR3 loop spans 15 amino acids. The germline CDR1 and CDR2 sequences are GTSNPN and SVGIG (reference sequence). The CDR3 DNA follows: TGTGCCTGGAAGTTTTCCGGGACACACACCGGGGAGCTGTTTTTT. Translation: CAWKFSGTHTGELFF.

The rearrangement links TRBV9 to TRBJ2-5; 14 bases map to TRBD2. Germline V CDR1 and CDR2: SGDLS, YYNGEE. V lost 4 bases and J lost 5; bases outside the gene matches: 13. This CDR3 is built from 18 residues. This chain's CDR3 is CASSSPGLAGAPSETQYF. DNA for the CDR3: TGTGCCAGCAGCTCACCGGGACTAGCGGGGGCTCCTTCGGAGACCCAGTACTTC. Variable domain in full (rest from reference TRBV9 and TRBJ2-5): DSGVTQTPKHLITATGQRVTLRCSPRSGDLSVYWYQQSLDQGLQFLIQYYNGEERAKGNILERFSAQQFPDLHSELNLSSLELGDSALYFCASSSPGLAGAPSETQYFGPGTRLLVL.